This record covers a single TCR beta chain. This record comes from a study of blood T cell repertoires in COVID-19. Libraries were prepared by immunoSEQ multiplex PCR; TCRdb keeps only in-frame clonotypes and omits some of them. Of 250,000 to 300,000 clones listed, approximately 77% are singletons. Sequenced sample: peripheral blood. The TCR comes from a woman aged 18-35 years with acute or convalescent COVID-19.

As DNA, the CDR3 is TGTGCCAGCAGTTATTTAGAGACAGGAGTCTACAATGAGCAGTTCTTC. Encoded protein: CASSYLETGVYNEQFF. V and J are TRBV6-2 or TRBV6-3 and TRBJ2-1; D may be TRBD1 (6 bases). This CDR3 spans 16 amino acids. Germline assignment: CDR1 MNHEY and CDR2 SVGEGT. With 3 bases removed from V and 3 bases from J, the gap between germline ends came to 15 bases.